This TCR beta chain was sequenced in a study of Ad26.COV2.S vaccination and SARS-CoV-2 variants. On the study more broadly: Intramuscular Ad26.COV2.S doses were given once or twice, 56 days apart.

Noted treatment: 15 to 20 received Ad26.COV2.S at low or high dose, single or two shots; roughly five received placebo; per-sample allocation not given. Sampling took place 63 days after the first vaccine or placebo injection. Study-wide findings and caveats: Recipients given vaccine exceeded placebo recipients in spike-specific TCR breadth. Assessments of TCR breadth and depth may have underestimated the total T cell responses.

V gave up 5 bases and J gave up 2 bases, with 13 bases separating them. CDR1 is MNHEY, CDR2 SMNVEV, per germline (reference sequence). This CDR3 has 16 amino acids. As to this clone: Its matching antigen is unknown.

The repertoire was sequenced with immunoSEQ multiplex PCR; TCRdb's copy has only in-frame clones and lacks some. The table lists over 350,000 clones, 75% to 90% of them singletons, with approximately 3.7% in the top ten. The clonotype originates from a person between 18 and 65 years old who received the Ad26.COV2.S COVID-19 vaccine or a placebo. The sequenced sample was peripheral blood, obtained in a trial of Ad26.COV2.S vaccine versus placebo. This chain connects TRBV27 to TRBJ2-6; possibly TRBD2 for D (5 bases). The DNA for the CDR3 is TGTGCCAGCAGTGCCCGGAGGAACGCTGGGGCCAACGTCCTGACTTTC. Protein: CASSARRNAGANVLTF.